This TCR beta chain stems from a study of blood T cell repertoires in COVID-19. The method was immunoSEQ multiplex PCR; TCRdb's version includes in-frame clones alone and lacks a portion of them. The table records approximately 300,000 clones, around 89% of them present only once. V trimming: 7 bases; J trimming: 3 bases; junction bases outside the gene matches: 6. Germline V lookup: CDR1 GTSNPN, CDR2 SVGIG (reference sequence). The CDR3 is made up of 12 amino acids. The sequencing input was peripheral blood. The chain has TRBV30 and TRBJ2-7; TRBD2 matches 7 bases. The source is a man between 25 and 39 years old with acute or convalescent COVID-19. CDR3 DNA: TGTGCCTCCGCAGCGGGAAACTACGAGCAGTACTTC. Translation gives CASAAGNYEQYF. Based on the CDR3 plus reference TRBV30 and TRBJ2-7, the full variable domain is SQTIHQWPATLVQPVGSPLSLECTVEGTSNPNLYWYRQAAGRGLQLLFYSVGIGQISSEVPQNLSASRPQDRQFILSSKKLLLSDSGFYLCASAAGNYEQYFGPGTRLTVT.